This T cell receptor (beta chain) stems from a study of T cells in narcolepsy. Study-wide results and limits: Some memory CD4+ repertoires had no autoreactive clone sequences. Same-patient CSF and blood CD4+ T cell clonotypes included HCRT-specific and TRIB2-specific autoreactive ones.

Note on this clone: Its antigen is not known.

With 6 bases removed from V and 2 bases from J, the gap between germline ends came to 16 bases. The germline gives CDR1 MNHNS, CDR2 SASEGT. CDR3 length: 15 residues. Assay used: immunoSEQ multiplex PCR; TCRdb lists only in-frame clones, some missing. This table holds some 30,000 clones, around 80% found once. The TCR sequence derives from a human donor with narcolepsy. The sample taken for sequencing was CD45RA- memory CD4+ T cells from PBMCs. This chain joins TRBV6-1 and TRBJ1-1; tentative D call: TRBD1 (6 bases). The CDR3 reads CASSWGGQSNTEAFF. Written as DNA, the CDR3 is TGTGCCAGCAGCTGGGGAGGACAGTCTAACACTGAAGCTTTCTTT.